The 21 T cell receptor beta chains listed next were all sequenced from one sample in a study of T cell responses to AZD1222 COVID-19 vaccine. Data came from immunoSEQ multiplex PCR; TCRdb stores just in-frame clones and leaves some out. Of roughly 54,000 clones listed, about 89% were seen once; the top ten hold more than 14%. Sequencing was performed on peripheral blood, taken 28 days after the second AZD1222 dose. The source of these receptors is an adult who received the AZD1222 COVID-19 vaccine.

The CDR3 bases are TGCGCCAGCAGCCTGGGGACAGGGAGTGAAAAACTGTTTTTT. As protein: CASSLGTGSEKLFF. J is TRBJ1-4 and V is TRBV5-1, with 9 bases that match TRBD1. Germline CDR1 is SGHRS and CDR2 is YFSETQ. Trimming took 4 bases from V and 7 from J; bases not matched to a gene: 5. There are 14 residues in the CDR3.

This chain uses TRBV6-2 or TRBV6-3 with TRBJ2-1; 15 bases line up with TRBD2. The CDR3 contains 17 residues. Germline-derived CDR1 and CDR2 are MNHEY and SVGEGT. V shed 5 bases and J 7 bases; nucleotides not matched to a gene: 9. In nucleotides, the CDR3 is TGTGCCAGCAGTACTTGGACTAGCGGGAGGGCCGCAAATGAGCAGTTCTTC. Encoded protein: CASSTWTSGRAANEQFF.

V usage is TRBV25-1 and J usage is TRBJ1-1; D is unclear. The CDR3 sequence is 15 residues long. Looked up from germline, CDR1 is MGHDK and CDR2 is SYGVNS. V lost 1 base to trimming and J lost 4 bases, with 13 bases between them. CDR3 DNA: TGTGCCAGCAGTGAATCTCTCGGAGGTGTCACTGAAGCTTTCTTT. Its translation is CASSESLGGVTEAFF.

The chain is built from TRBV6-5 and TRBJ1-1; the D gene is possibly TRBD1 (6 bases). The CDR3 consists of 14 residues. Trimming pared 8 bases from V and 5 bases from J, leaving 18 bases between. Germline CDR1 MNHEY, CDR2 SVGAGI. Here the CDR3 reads CASSGNQGQTEAFF. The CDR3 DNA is TGTGCCAGCTCTGGAAATCAGGGGCAAACTGAAGCTTTCTTT.

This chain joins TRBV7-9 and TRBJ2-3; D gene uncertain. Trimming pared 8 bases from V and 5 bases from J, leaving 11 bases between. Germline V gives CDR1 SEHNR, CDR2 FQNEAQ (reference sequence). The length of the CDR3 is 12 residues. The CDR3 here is CASGDIGDTQYF. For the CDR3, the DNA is TGTGCCAGCGGCGACATAGGAGATACGCAGTATTTT.

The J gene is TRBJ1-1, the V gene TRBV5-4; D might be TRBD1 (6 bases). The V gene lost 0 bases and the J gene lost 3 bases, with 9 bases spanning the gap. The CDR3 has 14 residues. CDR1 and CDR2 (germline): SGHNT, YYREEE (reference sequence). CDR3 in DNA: TGTGCCAGCAGCTTGGACAGGGACCACACTGAAGCTTTCTTT. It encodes CASSLDRDHTEAFF.

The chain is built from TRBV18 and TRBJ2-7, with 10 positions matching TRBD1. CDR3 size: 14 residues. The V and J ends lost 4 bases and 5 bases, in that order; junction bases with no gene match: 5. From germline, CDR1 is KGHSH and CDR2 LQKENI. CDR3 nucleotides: TGTGCCAGCTCACTCGGGACAGGGGCCCACGAGCAGTACTTC. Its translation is CASSLGTGAHEQYF.

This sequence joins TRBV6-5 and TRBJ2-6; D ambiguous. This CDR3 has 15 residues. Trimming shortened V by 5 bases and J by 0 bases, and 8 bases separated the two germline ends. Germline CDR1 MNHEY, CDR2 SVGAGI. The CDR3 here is CASSRHHSGANVLTF. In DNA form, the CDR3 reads TGTGCCAGCAGTCGACACCACTCTGGGGCCAACGTCCTGACTTTC.

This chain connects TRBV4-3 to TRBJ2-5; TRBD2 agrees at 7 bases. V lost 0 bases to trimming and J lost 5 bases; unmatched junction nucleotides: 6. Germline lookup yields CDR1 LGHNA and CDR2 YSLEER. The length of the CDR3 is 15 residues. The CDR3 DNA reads TGCGCCAGCAGCCAAGACAAGGTGGGAGGGGAGACCCAGTACTTC. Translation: CASSQDKVGGETQYF.

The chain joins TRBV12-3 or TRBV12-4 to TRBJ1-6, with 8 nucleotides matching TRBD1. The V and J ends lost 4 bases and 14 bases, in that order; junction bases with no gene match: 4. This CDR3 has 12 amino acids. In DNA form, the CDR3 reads TGTGCCAGCAGTTCGGGGACAGGTTCCCTCCACTTT. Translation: CASSSGTGSLHF.

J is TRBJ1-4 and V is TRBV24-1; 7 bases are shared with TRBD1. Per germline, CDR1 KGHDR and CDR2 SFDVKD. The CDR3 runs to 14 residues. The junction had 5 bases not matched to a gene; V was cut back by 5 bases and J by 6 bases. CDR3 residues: CATSGQGGDEKLFF. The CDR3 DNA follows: TGTGCCACCAGTGGACAGGGAGGGGATGAAAAACTGTTTTTT.

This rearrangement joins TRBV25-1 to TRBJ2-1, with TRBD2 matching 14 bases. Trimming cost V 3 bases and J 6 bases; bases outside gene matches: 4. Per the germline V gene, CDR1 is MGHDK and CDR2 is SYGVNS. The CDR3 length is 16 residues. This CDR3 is CASSDPGLAGVNEQFF. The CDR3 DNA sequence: TGTGCCAGCAGTGACCCGGGACTAGCGGGAGTCAATGAGCAGTTCTTC. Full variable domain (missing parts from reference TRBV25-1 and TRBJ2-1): EADIYQTPRYLVIGTGKKITLECSQTMGHDKMYWYQQDPGMELHLIHYSYGVNSTEKGDLSSESTVSRIRTEHFPLTLESARPSHTSQYLCASSDPGLAGVNEQFFGPGTRLTVL.

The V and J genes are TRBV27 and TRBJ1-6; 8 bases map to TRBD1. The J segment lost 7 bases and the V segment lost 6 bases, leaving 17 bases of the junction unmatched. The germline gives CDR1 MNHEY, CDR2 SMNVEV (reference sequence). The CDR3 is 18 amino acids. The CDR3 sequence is CASRSAAGQGAKNSPLHF. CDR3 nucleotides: TGTGCCAGCAGGTCCGCGGCCGGACAGGGCGCTAAGAATTCACCCCTCCACTTT.

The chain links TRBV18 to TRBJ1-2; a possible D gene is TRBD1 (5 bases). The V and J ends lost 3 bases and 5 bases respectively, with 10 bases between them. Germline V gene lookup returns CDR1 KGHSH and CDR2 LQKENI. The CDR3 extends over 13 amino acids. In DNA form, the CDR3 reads TGTGCCAGCTCACCCTGGGGGACTTATGGCTACACCTTC. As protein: CASSPWGTYGYTF.

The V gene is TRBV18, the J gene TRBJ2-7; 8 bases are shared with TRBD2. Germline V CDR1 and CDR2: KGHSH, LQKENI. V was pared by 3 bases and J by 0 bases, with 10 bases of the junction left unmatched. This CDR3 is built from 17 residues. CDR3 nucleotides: TGTGCCAGCTCACCGATCGGACCGAGCGGGAGCTCCTACGAGCAGTACTTC. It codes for CASSPIGPSGSSYEQYF.

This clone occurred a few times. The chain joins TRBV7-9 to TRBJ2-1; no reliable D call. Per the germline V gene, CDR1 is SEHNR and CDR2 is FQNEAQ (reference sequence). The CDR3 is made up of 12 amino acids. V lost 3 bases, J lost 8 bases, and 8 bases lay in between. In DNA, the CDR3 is TGTGCCAGCAGCTTGGACGTGGATGAGCAGTTCTTC. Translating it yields CASSLDVDEQFF. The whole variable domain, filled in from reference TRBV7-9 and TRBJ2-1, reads DTGVSQNPRHKITKRGQNVTFRCDPISEHNRLYWYRQTLGQGPEFLTYFQNEAQLEKSRLLSDRFSAERPKGSFSTLEIQRTEQGDSAMYLCASSLDVDEQFFGPGTRLTVL.

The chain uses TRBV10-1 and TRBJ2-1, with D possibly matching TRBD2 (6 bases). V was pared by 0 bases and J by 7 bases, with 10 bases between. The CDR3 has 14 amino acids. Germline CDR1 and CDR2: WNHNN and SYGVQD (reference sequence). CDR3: CASSESGSPNEQFF. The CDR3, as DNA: TGCGCCAGCAGTGAGTCCGGGAGCCCAAATGAGCAGTTCTTC.

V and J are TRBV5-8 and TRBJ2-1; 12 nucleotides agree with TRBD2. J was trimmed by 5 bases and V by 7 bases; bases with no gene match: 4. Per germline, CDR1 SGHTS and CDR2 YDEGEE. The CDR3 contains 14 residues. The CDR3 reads CASRRTSGNNEQFF. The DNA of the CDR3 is TGTGCCAGCCGAAGGACTAGCGGGAACAATGAGCAGTTCTTC.

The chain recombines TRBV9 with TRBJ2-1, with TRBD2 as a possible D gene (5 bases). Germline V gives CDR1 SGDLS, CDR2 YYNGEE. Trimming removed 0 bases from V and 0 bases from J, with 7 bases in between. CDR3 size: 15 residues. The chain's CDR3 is CASSVGTSSYNEQFF. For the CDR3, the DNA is TGTGCCAGCAGCGTAGGGACTTCCTCCTACAATGAGCAGTTCTTC.

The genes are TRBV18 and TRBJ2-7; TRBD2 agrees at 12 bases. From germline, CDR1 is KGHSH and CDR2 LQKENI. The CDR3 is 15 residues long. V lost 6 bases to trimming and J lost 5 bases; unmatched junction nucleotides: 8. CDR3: CASSLTSGSLHEQYF. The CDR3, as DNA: TGTGCCAGCTCTCTGACTAGCGGGAGTTTGCACGAGCAGTACTTC.

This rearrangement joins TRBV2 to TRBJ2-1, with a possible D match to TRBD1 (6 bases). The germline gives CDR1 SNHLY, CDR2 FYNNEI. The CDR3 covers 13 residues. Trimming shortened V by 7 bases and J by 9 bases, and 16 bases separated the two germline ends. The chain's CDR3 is CASTRDTAGEQFF. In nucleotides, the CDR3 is TGTGCCAGCACCCGGGACACCGCCGGTGAGCAGTTCTTC. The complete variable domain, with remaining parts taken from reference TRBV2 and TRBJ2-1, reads EPEVTQTPSHQVTQMGQEVILRCVPISNHLYFYWYRQILGQKVEFLVSFYNNEISEKSEIFDDQFSVERPDGSNFTLKIRSTKLEDSAMYFCASTRDTAGEQFFGPGTRLTVL.